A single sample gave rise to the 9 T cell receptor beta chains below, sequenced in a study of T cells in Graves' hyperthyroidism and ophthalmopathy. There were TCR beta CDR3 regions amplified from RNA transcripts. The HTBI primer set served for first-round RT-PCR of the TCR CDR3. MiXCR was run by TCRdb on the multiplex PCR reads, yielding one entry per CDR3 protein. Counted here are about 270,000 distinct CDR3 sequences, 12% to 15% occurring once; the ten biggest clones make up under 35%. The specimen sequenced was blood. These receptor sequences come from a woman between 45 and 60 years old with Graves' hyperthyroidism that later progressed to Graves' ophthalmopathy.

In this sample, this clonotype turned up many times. The CDR3 sequence: CASSLALAGDPYNEQFF. CDR3 sequence (DNA): TGTGCCAGCAGCTTAGCTCTAGCGGGAGACCCCTACAATGAGCAGTTCTTC. The V call is TRBV11-2, the J call TRBJ2-1, with TRBD2 identical over 10 bases. CDR1 and CDR2 from the germline V gene are SGHAT and FQNNGV. The V segment lost 1 base and the J segment 2 bases; nucleotides outside the gene matches: 5. This CDR3 has 17 residues.

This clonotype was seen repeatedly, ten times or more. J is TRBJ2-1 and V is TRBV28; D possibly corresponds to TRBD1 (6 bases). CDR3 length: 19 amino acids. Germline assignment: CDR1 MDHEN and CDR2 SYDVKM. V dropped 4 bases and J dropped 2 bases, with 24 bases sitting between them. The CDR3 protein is CASSSPLSGTIYAYNEQFF. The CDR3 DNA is TGTGCCAGCAGTTCCCCGCTTTCCGGGACAATCTACGCCTACAATGAGCAGTTCTTC.

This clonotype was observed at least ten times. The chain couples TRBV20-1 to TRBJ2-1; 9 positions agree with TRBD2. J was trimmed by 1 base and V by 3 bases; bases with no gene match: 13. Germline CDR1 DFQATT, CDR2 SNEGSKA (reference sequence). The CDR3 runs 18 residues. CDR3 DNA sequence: TGCAGTGCTAGGGGGAGCGGGAGGCTTCTTTCTTCCTACAATGAGCAGTTCTTC. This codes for CSARGSGRLLSSYNEQFF.

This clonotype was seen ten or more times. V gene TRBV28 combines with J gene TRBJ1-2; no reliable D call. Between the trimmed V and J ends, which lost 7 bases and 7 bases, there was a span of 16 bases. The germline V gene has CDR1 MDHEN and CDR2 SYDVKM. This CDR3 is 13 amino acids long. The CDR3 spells CASTSLGGSGYTF. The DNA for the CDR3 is TGTGCCAGCACCTCCTTGGGCGGTAGTGGCTACACCTTC.

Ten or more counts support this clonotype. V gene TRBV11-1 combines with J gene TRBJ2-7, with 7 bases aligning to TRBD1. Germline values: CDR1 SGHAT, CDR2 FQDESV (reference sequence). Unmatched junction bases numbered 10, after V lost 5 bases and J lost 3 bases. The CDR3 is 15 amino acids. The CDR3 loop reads CASSQGQVGSYEQYF. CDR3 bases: TGTGCCAGCAGCCAAGGACAGGTCGGCAGCTACGAGCAGTACTTC. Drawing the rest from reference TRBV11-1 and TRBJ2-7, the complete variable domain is EAEVAQSPRYKITEKSQAVAFWCDPISGHATLYWYRQILGQGPELLVQFQDESVVDDSQLPKDRFSAERLKGVDSTLKIQPAELGDSAMYLCASSQGQVGSYEQYFGPGTRLTVT.

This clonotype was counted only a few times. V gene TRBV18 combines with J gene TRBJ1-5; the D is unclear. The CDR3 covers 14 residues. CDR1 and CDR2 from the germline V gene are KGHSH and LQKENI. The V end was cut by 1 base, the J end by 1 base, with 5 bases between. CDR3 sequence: CASSPRISNQPQHF. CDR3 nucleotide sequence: TGTGCCAGCTCACCACGGATAAGCAATCAGCCCCAGCATTTT. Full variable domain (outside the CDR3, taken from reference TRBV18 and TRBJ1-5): NAGVMQNPRHLVRRRGQEARLRCSPMKGHSHVYWYRQLPEEGLKFMVYLQKENIIDESGMPKERFSAEFPKEGPSILRIQQVVRGDSAAYFCASSPRISNQPQHFGDGTRLSIL.

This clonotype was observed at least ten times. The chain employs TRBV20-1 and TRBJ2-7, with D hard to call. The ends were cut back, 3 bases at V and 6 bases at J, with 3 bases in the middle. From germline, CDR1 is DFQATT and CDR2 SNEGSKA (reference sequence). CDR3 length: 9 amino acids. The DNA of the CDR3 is TGCAGTGCTAGCCTCGAGCAGTACTTC. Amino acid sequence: CSASLEQYF.

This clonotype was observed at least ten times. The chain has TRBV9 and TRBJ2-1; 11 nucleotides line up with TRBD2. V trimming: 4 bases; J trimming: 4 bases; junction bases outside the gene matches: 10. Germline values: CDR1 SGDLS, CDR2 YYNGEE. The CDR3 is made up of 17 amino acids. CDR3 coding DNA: TGTGCCAGCAGCTTTAGCTTAGCGGGAGGGCCATACAATGAGCAGTTCTTC. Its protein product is CASSFSLAGGPYNEQFF. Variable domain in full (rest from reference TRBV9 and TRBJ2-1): DSGVTQTPKHLITATGQRVTLRCSPRSGDLSVYWYQQSLDQGLQFLIQYYNGEERAKGNILERFSAQQFPDLHSELNLSSLELGDSALYFCASSFSLAGGPYNEQFFGPGTRLTVL.

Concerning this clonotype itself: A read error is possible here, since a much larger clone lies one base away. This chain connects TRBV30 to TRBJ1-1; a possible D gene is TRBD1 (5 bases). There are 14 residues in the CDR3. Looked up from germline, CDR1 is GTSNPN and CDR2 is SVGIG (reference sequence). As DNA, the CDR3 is TGTGCCTGGAGTAGAACGGGGGTGTCGGCTGAAGCTCTCTTT. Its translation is CAWSRTGVSAEALF.